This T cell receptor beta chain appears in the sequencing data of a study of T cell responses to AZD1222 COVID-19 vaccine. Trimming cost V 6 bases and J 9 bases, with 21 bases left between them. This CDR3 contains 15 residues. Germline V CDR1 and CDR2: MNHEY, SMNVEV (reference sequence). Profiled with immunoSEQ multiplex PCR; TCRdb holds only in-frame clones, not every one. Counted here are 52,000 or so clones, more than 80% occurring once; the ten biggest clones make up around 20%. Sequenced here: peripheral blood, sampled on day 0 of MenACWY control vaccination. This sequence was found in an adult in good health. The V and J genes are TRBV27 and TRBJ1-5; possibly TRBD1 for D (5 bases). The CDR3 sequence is CASRTRTGAVGPQHF. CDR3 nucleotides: TGTGCCAGCAGGACCCGTACAGGCGCCGTAGGGCCCCAGCATTTT.